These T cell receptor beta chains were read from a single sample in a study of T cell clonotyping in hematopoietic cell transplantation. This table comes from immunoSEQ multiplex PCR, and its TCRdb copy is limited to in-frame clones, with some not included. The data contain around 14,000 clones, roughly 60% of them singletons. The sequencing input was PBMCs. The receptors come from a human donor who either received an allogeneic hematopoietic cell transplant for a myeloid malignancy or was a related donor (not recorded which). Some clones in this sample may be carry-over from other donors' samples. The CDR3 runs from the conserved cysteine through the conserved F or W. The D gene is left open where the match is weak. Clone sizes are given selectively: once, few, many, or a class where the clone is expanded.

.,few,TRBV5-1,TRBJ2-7,TGCGCCAGCAGCTGGGACAAGTCCTACGAGCAGTACTTC,CASSWDKSYEQYF
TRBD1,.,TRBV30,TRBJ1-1,TGTGCCTGGAGTCCAACAGACAGGGGAGGTGCTGCTTTCTTT,CAWSPTDRGGAAFF
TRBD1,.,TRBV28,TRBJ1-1,TGTGCCAGCAGTTCGGACAGGGTTGTTTTCTCGGCTTTCTTT,CASSSDRVVFSAFF
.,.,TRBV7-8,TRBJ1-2,TGTGCCAGCAGCTACGGGACTCACGGCTACACCTTC,CASSYGTHGYTF
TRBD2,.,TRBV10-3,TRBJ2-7,TGTGCCATCAGTGAGTCGAGCGGGGGGGGTTCGGGCGAGCAGTACTTC,CAISESSGGGSGEQYF
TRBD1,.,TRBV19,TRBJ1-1,TGTGCCAGTAGGACAGGGTATAACACTGAAGCTTTCTTT,CASRTGYNTEAFF
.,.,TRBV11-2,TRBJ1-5,TGTGCCAGCAGCCCTAGTTCCGGTGAGGGCAATCAGCCCCAGCATTTT,CASSPSSGEGNQPQHF
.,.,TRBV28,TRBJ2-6,TGTGCCAGCCGTCGGGACCATTCCTCTGGGGCCAACGTCCTGACTTTC,CASRRDHSSGANVLTF
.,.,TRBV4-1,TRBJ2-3,TGCGCCAGCAGCCCCAAGAGCGCAGATACGCAGTATTTT,CASSPKSADTQYF
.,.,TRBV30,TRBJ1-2,TGTGCCTGGAGGGGGAGCCGAAACTATGGCTACACCTTC,CAWRGSRNYGYTF
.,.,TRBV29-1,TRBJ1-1,TGCAGCGTTGAAGAAGGGGTCACCTCGAACACTGAAGCTTTCTTT,CSVEEGVTSNTEAFF
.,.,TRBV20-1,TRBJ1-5,TGCAGTGCTGGAGGTGCGCAGCCCCAGCATTTT,CSAGGAQPQHF
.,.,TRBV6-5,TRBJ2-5,TGTGCCAGCGCCAAAGGGGGGGCGGAGACCCAGTACTTC,CASAKGGAETQYF